This TCR beta chain was captured by sequencing in a study of T cells after yellow fever vaccination. Study-wide results and limits: By day 5 rather than day 15, the secondary response had peaked, though it was weaker. At around 95% for CD4 and 70% to 90% for CD8, most primary-vaccination clones showed up again after the booster.

Germline-derived CDR1 and CDR2 are SGHNT and YENEEA. This CDR3 is built from 14 residues. The V gene lost 1 base and the J gene lost 7 bases, with 11 bases spanning the gap. A few counts support this clonotype. Its antigen is not known. Production of TCR cDNA was by 5'RACE template switching, which also added a universal primer site and UMIs. TCRdb reprocessed the 5' RACE reads with MiXCR, giving one entry per CDR3 protein. The repertoire holds approximately 150,000 distinct CDR3 sequences, with about 6% as singletons. This receptor was obtained from a young man who received the YFV17D yellow fever vaccine. The rearrangement uses TRBV11-3 and TRBJ2-1; D gene ambiguous. Sequencing was performed on CD4+ T cells sorted from PBMCs, taken on the day of the first yellow fever vaccination. In nucleotides, the CDR3 is TGTGCCAGCAGCTTAGCGTCAGGCGTAAATGAGCAGTTCTTC. Encoded protein: CASSLASGVNEQFF.